The 18 T cell receptor beta chains below come from one sample, sequenced in a study of T cells in Graves' hyperthyroidism and ophthalmopathy (dated by TCRdb to the late 2010s). The protocol used for the library was multiplex PCR. Sequencing used an Illumina HiSeq 2000. Amplification of TCR beta CDR3 regions was carried out from RNA transcripts. The first round of RT-PCR for the TCR CDR3 was performed with the HTBI primer set and the Qiagen OneStep RT-PCR kit. TCRdb reprocessed the public reads (quality trimming at Q25 with fastp, clone calling with MiXCR) and kept in-frame beta chains. All rows with the same CDR3 protein become a single entry with the most common DNA and genes. The sample yields 490,000 or so distinct CDR3 sequences; approximately 48% were counted once. The ten largest clones represent about two fifths of the sample. The sample was peripheral blood or thyroid tissue (not recorded which). The source is an adult woman with Graves' disease, either hyperthyroidism or ophthalmopathy (not recorded which).

The table lists this clonotype with many counts. The chain carries TRBV11-1 and TRBJ2-7, with TRBD1 identical over 9 bases. This CDR3 has 14 residues. Germline values: CDR1 SGHAT, CDR2 FQDESV (reference sequence). Trimming took 3 bases from V and 6 from J; bases not matched to a gene: 6. CDR3 loop: CASSFPGTGIEQYF. The CDR3 DNA follows: TGTGCCAGCAGCTTTCCCGGGACAGGGATCGAGCAGTACTTC.

This clonotype was seen a handful of times. The CDR3 region is CSVIRDRENYGYTF. The DNA of the CDR3 is TGCAGCGTTATTCGGGACAGGGAGAACTATGGCTACACCTTC. The chain combines TRBV29-1 with TRBJ1-2; 9 positions match TRBD1. The CDR3 covers 14 residues. Trimming cost V 5 bases and J 2 bases; bases outside gene matches: 6. Germline lookup yields CDR1 SQVTM and CDR2 ANQGSEA.

The chain recombines TRBV12-3 or TRBV12-4 with TRBJ1-1; perhaps TRBD1 as D (6 bases). The CDR3 loop spans 15 amino acids. Trimming shortened V by 4 bases and J by 0 bases, and 12 bases separated the two germline ends. The CDR3: CASSSLHRVNTEAFF. The DNA of the CDR3 is TGTGCCAGCAGTTCCCTCCACAGGGTGAACACTGAAGCTTTCTTT.

The gene calls are TRBV10-3 and TRBJ1-2, with D perhaps TRBD1 (5 bases). The V and J ends lost 6 bases and 4 bases respectively, with 15 bases between them. Germline V gene lookup returns CDR1 ENHRY and CDR2 SYGVKD. The CDR3 is 14 amino acids. The DNA for the CDR3 is TGTGCCATCAGCGTTGAGGGGTCTCTCTATGGCTACACCTTC. Translation gives CAISVEGSLYGYTF.

In its sample, this clonotype was seen many times. The CDR3 region is CASSQAGTPLYGYTF. The CDR3 nucleotides read TGCGCCAGCAGCCAAGCCGGGACACCGCTGTATGGCTACACCTTC. The chain links TRBV4-1 to TRBJ1-2; TRBD1 is a possible D gene (6 bases). This CDR3 is built from 15 residues. V gave up 1 base and J gave up 5 bases, with 14 bases separating them. Germline V lookup: CDR1 MGHRA, CDR2 YSYEKL.

The V gene is TRBV15, the J gene TRBJ1-4; possibly TRBD1 for D (6 bases). This CDR3 spans 15 amino acids. Germline CDR1 LNHNV, CDR2 YYDKDF (reference sequence). V gave up 4 bases and J gave up 5 bases, with 14 bases separating them. The CDR3, as DNA: TGTGCCACCAGCACCGAGACAGGCTACAATGAAAAACTGTTTTTT. It specifies CATSTETGYNEKLFF.

This clonotype came up once. This chain joins TRBV11-2 and TRBJ1-3; D unresolved. The CDR3 spans 13 residues. V was cut by 8 bases and J by 4 bases, with 12 bases left in between. Germline lookup yields CDR1 SGHAT and CDR2 FQNNGV. CDR3 protein: CASHQDHGNTIYF. The CDR3 coding sequence is TGTGCCAGCCACCAAGATCACGGAAACACCATATATTTT.

In its sample, this clonotype was seen a few times. The chain combines TRBV20-1 with TRBJ2-5; unclear D gene. This CDR3 has 12 residues. CDR1 and CDR2 from the germline V gene are DFQATT and SNEGSKA (reference sequence). V lost 2 bases and J 8 bases, leaving 12 bases between the germline ends. CDR3 DNA: TGCAGTGCTAGATGGTCCGGAGAAACCCAGTACTTC. Protein: CSARWSGETQYF.

The chain couples TRBV2 to TRBJ2-3; D gene ambiguous. V lost 3 bases, J lost 4 bases, and 8 bases lay in between. Per the germline V gene, CDR1 is SNHLY and CDR2 is FYNNEI. This CDR3 contains 13 residues. The CDR3 DNA reads as TGTGCCAGCAGTGAGGCCGGGTCAGATACGCAGTATTTT. Translation gives CASSEAGSDTQYF.

There are many counts of this clonotype. The V and J genes are TRBV4-1 and TRBJ2-5; D unclear. From germline, CDR1 is MGHRA and CDR2 YSYEKL. The CDR3 extends over 14 amino acids. V was shortened by 0 bases and J by 2 bases, with 7 bases between the two germline ends. CDR3 DNA: TGCGCCAGCAGCCAAGATTCCGTGCAAGAGACCCAGTACTTC. This codes for CASSQDSVQETQYF.

V is TRBV15 and J is TRBJ1-5; no clear D gene. Germline CDR1 is LNHNV and CDR2 is YYDKDF (reference sequence). The CDR3 sequence is 14 residues long. V gave up 3 bases and J gave up 0 bases, with 6 bases separating them. CDR3 nucleotide sequence: TGTGCCACCAGCAGTCCTGATAGCAATCAGCCCCAGCATTTT. Its protein product is CATSSPDSNQPQHF.

This clonotype was seen ten or more times. The chain recombines TRBV5-5 with TRBJ1-5; possible D gene TRBD1, 6 bases. The CDR3 loop spans 15 amino acids. The V and J ends lost 4 bases and 4 bases respectively, with 15 bases between them. Germline values: CDR1 SGHKS, CDR2 YYEKEE (reference sequence). CDR3 sequence (DNA): TGTGCCAGCAGCACTACAGGGTTACCTAATCAGCCCCAGCATTTT. Its translation is CASSTTGLPNQPQHF. The full variable domain, rest sourced from reference TRBV5-5 and TRBJ1-5, is DAGVTQSPTHLIKTRGQQVTLRCSPISGHKSVSWYQQVLGQGPQFIFQYYEKEERGRGNFPDRFSARQFPNYSSELNVNALLLGDSALYLCASSTTGLPNQPQHFGDGTRLSIL.

This sequence joins TRBV2 and TRBJ2-5, with a possible D match to TRBD2 (6 bases). This CDR3 spans 15 amino acids. The V end lost 8 bases, the J end lost 4 bases, and 20 bases lay between the germline ends. Germline V CDR1 and CDR2: SNHLY, FYNNEI. CDR3 sequence reads: CASGGWGGSAETQYF. The CDR3 nucleotides read TGTGCCAGCGGGGGGTGGGGTGGGAGTGCAGAGACCCAGTACTTC.

The sample holds a few counts of this clonotype. The chain employs TRBV20-1 and TRBJ1-1; 10 nucleotides match TRBD1. Germline values: CDR1 DFQATT, CDR2 SNEGSKA (reference sequence). V shed 0 bases, J shed 5 bases, and the junction held 3 bases outside the gene matches. CDR3 length: 14 residues. The CDR3 DNA reads as TGCAGTGCTAGAGATTTGGGACAGGGGACTGAAGCTTTCTTT. The encoded protein is CSARDLGQGTEAFF.

The chain carries TRBV13 and TRBJ1-4, with 10 positions matching TRBD1. With 3 bases clipped from V and 6 bases from J, the junction kept 7 bases outside the gene matches. Germline CDR1 and CDR2: PRHDT and FYEKMQ (reference sequence). The CDR3 contains 16 residues. The chain's CDR3 is CASSFSTGGVDEKLFF. The DNA for the CDR3 is TGTGCCAGCAGCTTCTCGACAGGGGGCGTAGATGAAAAACTGTTTTTT.

The chain employs TRBV28 and TRBJ2-7, with D maybe TRBD1 (6 bases). This CDR3 is 13 amino acids long. Germline V lookup: CDR1 MDHEN, CDR2 SYDVKM. V was clipped by 1 base and J by 2 bases, with 6 bases between them. CDR3 nucleotide sequence: TGTGCCAGCAGTTTATACAGGGCCTACGAGCAGTACTTC. It specifies CASSLYRAYEQYF.

V and J are TRBV24-1 and TRBJ2-5; 15 nucleotides match TRBD2. Germline V gene data show CDR1 as KGHDR and CDR2 as SFDVKD. The junction had 4 bases not matched to a gene; V was cut back by 3 bases and J by 9 bases. The length of the CDR3 is 15 residues. The CDR3, as DNA: TGTGCCACCAGTGATAACGGACTAGCGGGAGGGTCCCAGTACTTC. This codes for CATSDNGLAGGSQYF.

Many counts were recorded for this clonotype. The chain recombines TRBV3-1 with TRBJ1-2; TRBD1 might be the D (6 bases). In germline, CDR1 is LGHDT, CDR2 YNNKEL (reference sequence). The CDR3 contains 13 residues. Trimming stripped 4 bases from V and 5 bases from J, with 11 bases between. CDR3 sequence reads: CASSPDRIYGYTF. Here the CDR3 DNA reads TGTGCCAGCAGCCCCGACAGGATTTATGGCTACACCTTC. The full variable domain, its missing parts supplied by reference TRBV3-1 and TRBJ1-2, is DTAVSQTPKYLVTQMGNDKSIKCEQNLGHDTMYWYKQDSKKFLKIMFSYNNKELIINETVPNRFSPKSPDKAHLNLHINSLELGDSAVYFCASSPDRIYGYTFGSGTRLTVV.